A selection of T cell receptor beta chains follows, all from one sample in a study of blood T cell repertoires in COVID-19. The data were produced by immunoSEQ multiplex PCR, yet TCRdb's version contains in-frame clones alone and is incomplete. Of 200,000 to 300,000 clones in the sample, approximately 87% were seen once. The sequenced sample was peripheral blood. These TCRs come from a man between 60 and 70 years old with acute or convalescent COVID-19. Each CDR3 is given without its conserved first and last residue. D genes are given only for firm matches.

-,TRBV19,TRBJ2-3,ASSTQRATSTDTQY
-,TRBV9,TRBJ2-7,ASSVEVGEQY
TRBD1,TRBV25-1,TRBJ2-1,ASSATGGSEQF
-,TRBV5-5,TRBJ2-7,ASSLEVGLGEQY
-,TRBV29-1,TRBJ2-7,SVEGWQGTYEQY
TRBD2,TRBV3-1/TRBV3-2,TRBJ2-1,ASSQALAGGRGNEQF
-,TRBV11-3,TRBJ1-3,ASSPYSNSGNTIY
-,TRBV30,TRBJ1-4,AWRRATNEKLF
-,TRBV5-1,TRBJ1-1,ASSFFQVENTEAF
TRBD1,TRBV7-2,TRBJ1-1,ASSLGQGTEAF
-,TRBV9,TRBJ2-3,ASSVLGGIGTDTQY
-,TRBV28,TRBJ1-3,ASSLDSSTGNTIY
TRBD1,TRBV7-9,TRBJ2-3,ASSLEGQGTDTQY
TRBD2,TRBV28,TRBJ2-5,ASSLSGLADQETQY
TRBD2,TRBV19,TRBJ2-2,ASTIRAGGHTGELF
TRBD2,TRBV19,TRBJ2-5,ASSMGTPGTSGREETQY
-,TRBV19,TRBJ2-7,ASSKDGGPSYEQY
TRBD1,TRBV6-6,TRBJ1-5,ASSYSTGGSQPQH
-,TRBV6-5,TRBJ1-5,ASRDRQYQPQH
-,TRBV9,TRBJ1-2,ASSTTPGTTWNGYT
TRBD1,TRBV11-2,TRBJ1-3,ASSSYRGTGNTIY
TRBD1,TRBV11-3,TRBJ2-7,ASSLGGDRAYEQY
-,TRBV27,TRBJ1-6,ASSPRGWDSPLH
TRBD2,TRBV5-1,TRBJ2-7,ASSLGPGRDEQY
-,TRBV5-1,TRBJ2-2,ASSPQDTGELF
-,TRBV6-5,TRBJ1-1,ASSRGGTEAF
TRBD1,TRBV28,TRBJ1-5,ASSLRGQGSQPQH
TRBD1,TRBV5-6,TRBJ1-5,ASSSLTGGPQPQH
TRBD1,TRBV29-1,TRBJ1-1,SVGPPGQGTAEAF
TRBD2,TRBV7-9,TRBJ2-3,ASSLGSGSSGDTQY
-,TRBV12-5,TRBJ2-3,ASGLVADTQY
-,TRBV29-1,TRBJ2-3,SARIGADTQY
TRBD2,TRBV11-3,TRBJ2-2,ASSWGGELF
TRBD2,TRBV5-1,TRBJ2-3,ASSLARLAGGRTDTQY
-,TRBV2,TRBJ1-4,ASDTGTPAEKLF
-,TRBV6-5,TRBJ1-1,ATLPRSETEAF
-,TRBV7-2,TRBJ1-1,ASSSLGGNTEAF
-,TRBV19,TRBJ2-1,ASLSRRNSYNEQF
-,TRBV6-5,TRBJ2-5,ASRPGSAETQY
TRBD1,TRBV6-2/TRBV6-3,TRBJ2-3,ASSKGQFTDTQY
-,TRBV9,TRBJ2-7,ASSVGGRGHEQY
-,TRBV6-5,TRBJ1-4,ASSYVTGEKLF
-,TRBV27,TRBJ1-6,ASQQTGYSYNSPLH
-,TRBV28,TRBJ1-3,ASSPGFRGSNTIY
TRBD1,TRBV28,TRBJ1-4,ASSPTGAGPPGEKLF
TRBD2,TRBV18,TRBJ2-2,ASSPQPSGRANTGELF